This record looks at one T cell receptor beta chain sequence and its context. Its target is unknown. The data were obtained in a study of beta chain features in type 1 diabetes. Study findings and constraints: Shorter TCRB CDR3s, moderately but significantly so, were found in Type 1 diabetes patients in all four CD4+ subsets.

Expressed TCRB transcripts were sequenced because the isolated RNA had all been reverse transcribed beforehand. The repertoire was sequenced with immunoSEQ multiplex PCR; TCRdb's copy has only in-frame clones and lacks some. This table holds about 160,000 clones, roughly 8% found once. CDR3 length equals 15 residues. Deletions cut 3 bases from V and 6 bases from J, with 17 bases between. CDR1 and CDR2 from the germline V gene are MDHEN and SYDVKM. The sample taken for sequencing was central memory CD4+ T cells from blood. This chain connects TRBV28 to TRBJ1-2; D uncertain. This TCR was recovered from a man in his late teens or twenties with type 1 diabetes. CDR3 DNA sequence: TGTGCCAGCAGTTTGGGGAGGGCGGAGATCAATGGCTACACCTTC. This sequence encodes CASSLGRAEINGYTF.